The present T cell receptor (beta chain) was sequenced within a study of tumour-infiltrating T cells in Burkitt lymphoma. Trimming pared 6 bases from V and 4 bases from J, leaving 10 bases between. Germline V gives CDR1 LNHDA, CDR2 SQIVND (reference sequence). The CDR3 loop spans 13 amino acids. Sequenced by immunoSEQ multiplex PCR; TCRdb stores in-frame clones only, minus some. The table includes approximately 1,500 clones, around 20% detected once. The receptor's source is a human donor with diffuse large B-cell lymphoma. Material for sequencing was tumor tissue. The rearrangement joins TRBV19 to TRBJ1-5, with a tentative D call TRBD1 (6 bases). DNA for the CDR3: TGTGCCAGTAGCTGGACAGCTAATCAGCCCCAGCATTTT. Protein product: CASSWTANQPQHF.